This TCR beta chain was observed in a study of shared clonotypes between healthy human individuals (dated by TCRdb to the early 2020s). Describing the broader study: A few men and two women, aged 18 to 49 years, made up the cohort. For each donor, CD4 naive and CD4 memory were each given three plates, CD8 naive was given two plates, and CD8 memory was given one plate. To estimate repertoire size and how much clonotypes are shared between individuals, the study performed deep sequencing of blood TCR repertoires from a few healthy adults. To increase sequencing depth and limit assay-specific biases, TCR repertoire library preparation and sequencing were carried out by different laboratories using diverse techniques. Leukapheresis yielded between about 0.85 and 9 billion PBMCs per donor. Here is what the overall study found, with its caveats: Estimated clonotype richness was generally larger for naive than for memory subsets. Based on pairwise subsampling, the degree of clonotype sharing among donors was expected to be affected by sequencing depth. Sampling was restricted to blood, and TCR repertoires in tissues likely differ from the TCR repertoires found in blood. Rarefaction of sorted-subset datasets indicated incomplete sequencing despite the large sequencing depth. The genetic and exposure-history diversity represented was limited by the small number of donors. Across four donors, about 5% of naive CD4, roughly 3.3% of naive CD8, around 2.5% of memory CD4, and about 0.44% of memory CD8 clonotypes were shared. Compared with non-shared clonotypes, the clonotypes found in all four sorted-subset donors had higher generation probabilities.

CDR1 LNHDA and CDR2 SQIVND are derived from the germline V gene (reference sequence). The CDR3 numbers 13 residues from cysteine through phenylalanine. The kept DNA is CDR3 alone, 39 bases in frame from the first base. V was cut back by 9 bases and J by 4 bases, leaving a gap of 13 bases between them. Using the deep immunoSEQ assay, multiplex PCR amplified TCR CDR3 regions from genomic DNA. Genomic DNA extracted from each cell subset was distributed evenly over all wells of several immunoSEQ 96-well plates, and each plate served as one replicate. For sorted subsets, around 200 ng genomic DNA, equal to 30,000 to 35,000 T cell genomes, was loaded into each replicate PCR. The purified libraries were quantified using a Qubit 3.0 fluorometer, sized with a Bioanalyzer 2100, and then quantified again using the KAPA Library Quantification kit. A separate single-read 150-cycle Illumina NextSeq 550 flow cell was used to sequence each immunoSEQ 96-well plate. The original pipeline was this. Because the immunoSEQ output held only junctional sequences and lacked quality scores, the filtering could not match the filtering applied to full-length reads. Sequences were annotated with PyIR, a Python wrapper for IgBLAST v1.9, using IMGT germline references to assign V/J genes and CDR3. Any read was removed if the V/J assignment was weak (E-value above 1e-6), the CDR3 was missing, or the read contained stop codons, out-of-frame junctions, or ambiguous translated residues. V3J clonotypes were defined as sequences sharing the same inferred V gene, J gene, and CDR3 amino acid sequence. Percentage overlap between repertoires was calculated by dividing the number of shared unique clonotypes by the size of the smaller repertoire. RTK rarefaction, the Chao1 estimator, and Recon v2.1 estimates of unobserved clonotypes were used to assess repertoire richness. Generation probabilities were computed with OLGA for all TCRbeta clonotypes obtained by the gDNA method from a few donors. Entries here come from immuneACCESS through TCRdb and include only in-frame sequences with V and J called. Some clones fail to appear in such tables; in the studies checked, an unresolved V gene covers under half of the shortfall, and the cause of the remainder is unknown. That table supplies the V and J calls and clone size; D and trimming were determined from the DNA. The sample contains 2 million to 3 million clones, 80% to 95% of them found a single time. The ten largest account for roughly 0.39% of the sample.

This clone was seen a few times. No cognate antigen has been identified for it. Base-call qualities are not available, and no considerably larger clone is one nucleotide away. The donors were healthy, HIV-negative adults with no recently reported acute infections or vaccinations. All donors were Caucasian adults living in Nashville, Tennessee, USA. CD4+ T cells were enriched by magnetic negative selection, after which naive cells were positively selected on CD45RA and the negative fraction was taken as the memory subset. Blood was obtained by leukapheresis, after which PBMCs were separated by Ficoll-Histopaque density gradient centrifugation and cryopreserved in liquid nitrogen vapor phase. Analytical flow cytometry was used to check the purity and quantity of every magnetically sorted T cell population. From each sorted fraction, genomic DNA was isolated and quantified by UV absorbance on a Nanodrop 2000c.

Specimen: naive CD4+ T cells from PBMCs. The intended sense of this specimen's cell subset or site label: CD45RA+ positively selected. The sequence was collected from a man in his late teens or twenties in good health. Some clones in this sample may be carry-over from other donors' samples. The chain was built from TRBV19 and TRBJ1-5; the D gene is perhaps TRBD1, on 6 matching bases. The CDR3 loop reads CASGGTGNQPQHF. The DNA reads as follows: TGTGCCAGCGGCGGAACAGGGAATCAGCCCCAGCATTTT.